Below are 10 T cell receptor delta chains sequenced from a single sample in a study of gamma-delta T cells after stem cell transplantation. TCRdb called clones from the RT-PCR reads again using CATT. The table lists fewer than 1,300 delta-chain clones, 1.2% of them singletons. The sample was gamma-delta T cells. The receptors here all came from a human donor. It is not recorded whose cells these are; they may come from a transplant donor.

As concerns this clone: A far larger clone lies a single base away; this is likely a read error. Other DNA sequences in the sample encode the same CDR3. V is TRDV2 and J is TRDJ1; D uncertain. Per the germline V gene, CDR1 is GEAIGNYY and CDR2 is EKD. There are 16 residues in the CDR3. Trimming took 1 base from V and 5 from J, leaving 19 bases between them. The CDR3 bases are TGTGCCTGTGACACTTTAAGTAAAGGTGGTGCTGATAAACTCATCTTT. It yields the protein CACDTLSKGGADKLIF.

This clone is hyperexpanded (1% or more) within its sample. The sample carries other DNA sequences with the same CDR3. This rearrangement joins TRDV2 to TRDJ1, with 7 bases fitting TRDD3. CDR3 length: 14 residues. Germline CDR1 is GEAIGNYY and CDR2 is EKD. V gave up 3 bases and J gave up 5 bases; unmatched junction bases: 8. The CDR3 here is CACDSLLGKDKLIF. For the CDR3, the DNA is TGTGCCTGTGACTCGTTACTGGGGAAAGATAAACTCATCTTT.

Points on this clone: TCRdb records a much larger clone's protein for this DNA, with a difference at residue 13 that likely arises from a read error; the protein given is the translation of the DNA. This rearrangement joins TRDV2 to TRDJ1; TRDD3 agrees at 9 bases. Germline-derived CDR1 and CDR2 are GEAIGNYY and EKD. The CDR3 runs 15 residues. The DNA of the CDR3 is TGTGCCTGCATGGCCTTGGGGGATAGCACCGATAAACCCATCTTT. Amino acids: CACMALGDSTDKPIF.

Regarding this clone: This sequence is one base from a far larger clone and is likely a read error. Other DNA sequences in this sample translate to the same CDR3. The chain couples TRDV2 to TRDJ1; TRDD3 might be the D (5 bases). Germline V gene data show CDR1 as GEAIGNYY and CDR2 as EKD. The length of the CDR3 is 19 residues. The ends were cut back, 2 bases at V and 0 bases at J, with 24 bases in the middle. The CDR3 DNA follows: TGTGCCTGTGACATCGTGGGGAACCAAGAGGGGTCGTACACCGATAAACTCATCTTT. Translating gives CACDIVGNQEGSYTDKLIF.

Note on this clone: Only one base separates this from a far larger clonotype, so it likely reflects a read error. The V and J genes are TRDV2 and TRDJ1; 11 positions agree with TRDD3. This CDR3 comprises 22 residues. The germline V gene encodes CDR1 GEAIGNYY and CDR2 EKD. The CDR3 loop reads CACDTLLQLGDTKFAATDKPIF. Here the CDR3 DNA reads TGTGCCTGTGACACTCTCCTACAGCTGGGGGATACTAAGTTTGCGGCCACCGATAAACCCATCTTT.

In regard to this clone: Since a much larger clone is just one base distant, this may be a read error. The chain combines TRDV2 with TRDJ1; the D gene is possibly TRDD3 (6 bases). The germline V and J ends were trimmed by 4 bases and 2 bases, with 43 bases remaining between them. From germline, CDR1 is GEAIGNYY and CDR2 EKD. The CDR3 covers 24 residues. CDR3 region: CACDSMSTNLIGDLTPWSTDKLIF. The CDR3 region has the DNA TGTGCCTGTGATAGTATGAGTACAAATCTCATAGGGGATCTCACCCCCTGGAGTACCGATAAACTCATCTTT.

This clone was seen only a few times. The protein in TCRdb stems from a much larger clone and differs at residue 10 from this DNA's translation, likely a read error; here the protein is translated from the DNA. The chain employs TRDV2 and TRDJ1; possible D gene TRDD3, 5 bases. This CDR3 region has 16 residues. V shed 0 bases and J shed 1 base, with 14 bases lying between them. Germline CDR1 is GEAIGNYY and CDR2 is EKD. The CDR3 nucleotides read TGTGCCTGTGACACCCTGTCTGGGACTAGCACCGATAAACTCATCTTT. This codes for CACDTLSGTSTDKLIF.

For this clone: TCRdb pairs this DNA with a much larger clone's protein that differs at residue 12, likely a read error; the protein shown was translated from the DNA. In nucleotides, the CDR3 is TGTGCCTGTGACGGGGTGGTGGGGGATACATACGCCGATAAACTCATCTTT. It encodes CACDGVVGDTYADKLIF. The chain employs TRDV2 and TRDJ1, with 10 bases aligning to TRDD3. Germline V gene sequence: CDR1 GEAIGNYY, CDR2 EKD. Unmatched junction bases numbered 12, after V lost 3 bases and J lost 3 bases. There are 17 residues in the CDR3.

This clone came up a few times. The chain employs TRDV2 and TRDJ1; D perhaps matches TRDD3 (5 bases). With 3 bases removed from V and 0 bases from J, the gap between germline ends came to 13 bases. Looked up from germline, CDR1 is GEAIGNYY and CDR2 is EKD. CDR3 length: 15 amino acids. Written as DNA, the CDR3 is TGTGCCTGTGACCGCCTGGGAGGACACACCGATAAACTCATCTTT. Its protein is CACDRLGGHTDKLIF.

This clone has more than one count but fewer than ten. The CDR3 loop is CACDLLGDVGGYTDKLIF. The CDR3 DNA reads as TGTGCCTGTGACTTACTGGGGGACGTGGGGGGTTACACCGATAAACTCATCTTT. This chain uses TRDV2 with TRDJ1; 9 bases agree with TRDD3. V shed 3 bases and J 0 bases; nucleotides not matched to a gene: 13. CDR1 and CDR2 from the germline V gene are GEAIGNYY and EKD. The CDR3 runs 18 residues.